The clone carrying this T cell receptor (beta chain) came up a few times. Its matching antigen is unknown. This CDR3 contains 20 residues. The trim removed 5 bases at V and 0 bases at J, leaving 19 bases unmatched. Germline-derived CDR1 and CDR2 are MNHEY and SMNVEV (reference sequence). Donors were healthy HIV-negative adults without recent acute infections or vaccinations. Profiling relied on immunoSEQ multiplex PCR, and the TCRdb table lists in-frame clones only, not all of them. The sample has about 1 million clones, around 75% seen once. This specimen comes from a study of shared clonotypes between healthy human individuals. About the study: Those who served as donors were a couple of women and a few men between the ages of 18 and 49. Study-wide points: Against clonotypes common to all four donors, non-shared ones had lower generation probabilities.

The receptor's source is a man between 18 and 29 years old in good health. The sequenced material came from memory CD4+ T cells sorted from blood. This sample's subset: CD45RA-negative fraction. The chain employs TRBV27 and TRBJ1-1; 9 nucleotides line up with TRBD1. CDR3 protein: CASSPRPGTGRYVMNTEAFF. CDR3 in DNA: TGTGCCAGCAGTCCGCGTCCCGGGACAGGGAGGTACGTCATGAACACTGAAGCTTTCTTT.